This T cell receptor beta chain was sequenced for a study of blood T cell repertoires in COVID-19. The overall study: Acute and convalescent COVID-19 samples came from the United States, Italy and Spain.

Germline CDR1 and CDR2: MNHEY and SVGAGI. CDR3 length equals 14 residues. V dropped 6 bases and J dropped 1 base, with 12 bases sitting between them. Using immunoSEQ multiplex PCR, the repertoire was profiled, and TCRdb retains in-frame clones only, with some absent. This table holds fewer than 30,000 clones, about 83% found once. The chain is built from TRBV6-5 and TRBJ1-1; possible D gene TRBD1, 6 bases. This TCR derives from a human donor in a cohort sampled during active COVID-19. The sequenced sample consisted of peripheral blood. The CDR3 loop is CASRLQGSNTEAFF. DNA of the CDR3: TGTGCCAGCAGGTTACAGGGTTCGAACACTGAAGCTTTCTTT.